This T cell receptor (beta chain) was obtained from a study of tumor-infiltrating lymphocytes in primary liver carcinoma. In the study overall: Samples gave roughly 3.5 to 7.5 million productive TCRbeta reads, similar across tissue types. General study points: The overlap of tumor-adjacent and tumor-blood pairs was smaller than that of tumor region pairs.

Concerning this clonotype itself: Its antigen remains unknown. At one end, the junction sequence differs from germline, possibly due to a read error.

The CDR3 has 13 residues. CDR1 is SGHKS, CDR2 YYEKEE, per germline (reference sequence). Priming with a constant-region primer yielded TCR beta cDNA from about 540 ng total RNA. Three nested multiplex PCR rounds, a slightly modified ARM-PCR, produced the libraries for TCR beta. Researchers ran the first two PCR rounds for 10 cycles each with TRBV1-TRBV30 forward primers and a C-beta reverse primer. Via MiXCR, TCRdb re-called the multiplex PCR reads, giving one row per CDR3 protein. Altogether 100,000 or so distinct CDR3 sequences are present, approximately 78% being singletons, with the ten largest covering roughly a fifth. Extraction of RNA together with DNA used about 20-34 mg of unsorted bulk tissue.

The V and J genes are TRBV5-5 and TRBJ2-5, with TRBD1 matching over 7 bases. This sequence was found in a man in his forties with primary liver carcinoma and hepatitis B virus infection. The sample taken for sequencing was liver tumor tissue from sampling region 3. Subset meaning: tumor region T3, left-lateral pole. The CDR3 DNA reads TGTGCCAACAGCCCGACAGGGCAAGAGACCCAGTACTTC. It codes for CANSPTGQETQYF.